The source of this T cell receptor beta chain is a study of shared clonotypes between healthy human individuals. Germline loops: CDR1 SQVTM, CDR2 ANQGSEA. CDR3 length: 15 residues. As concerns this clone: A much larger clonotype is one base distant, so this may be a read error. At the DNA level, this CDR3 is encoded by other sequences in the same sample as well.

Assay used: immunoSEQ multiplex PCR; TCRdb lists only in-frame clones, some missing. The repertoire holds about 490,000 clones, more than 65% seen once, with about an eighth in the top ten. Sequenced input: PBMCs. The receptor's source is a woman aged 40 to 55 in good health. Some clones in this sample may be carry-over from other donors' samples. This chain joins TRBV29-1 and TRBJ1-1; D is possibly TRBD1 (5 bases). The CDR3 spells CSVDKEGIGTTEALF. The CDR3 DNA follows: TGCAGCGTTGATAAAGAAGGGATTGGGACCACTGAAGCTCTCTTT. The full variable domain, in which reference TRBV29-1 and TRBJ1-1 provide the parts outside the CDR3, is SAVISQKPSRDICQRGTSLTIQCQVDSQVTMMFWYRQQPGQSLTLIATANQGSEATYESGFVIDKFPISRPNLTFSTLTVSNMSPEDSSIYLCSVDKEGIGTTEALFGQGTRLTVV.